Listed here are 16 T cell receptor beta chains from one sample, sequenced in a study of blood T cells in healthy people across ages. Together with a sample-barcoded 5' primer, a J-beta primer mix was included in a second PCR lasting roughly 6 to 12 cycles. Each CDR3 protein gets one entry after TCRdb re-called the 5' RACE reads with MiXCR. The profile shows hundreds of thousands of distinct CDR3 sequences, around 25% of them singletons. The sample was also reused in another study, on T cells of mothers and their children.

Sequencing used blood. The receptors were gathered from a boy younger than 18 in good health.

This clonotype was recorded a few times. V gene TRBV7-2 combines with J gene TRBJ2-2; no reliable D call. The V end lost 1 base, the J end lost 6 bases, and 9 bases lay between the germline ends. The germline gives CDR1 SGHTA, CDR2 FQGNSA. The CDR3 totals 14 residues. CDR3 sequence (DNA): TGTGCCAGCAGCTTAGGGGTTGAGGCCGGGGAGCTGTTTTTT. Its protein is CASSLGVEAGELFF.

V is TRBV9 and J is TRBJ1-2, with 7 bases matching TRBD1. Germline CDR1 reads SGDLS; CDR2 reads YYNGEE. The CDR3 extends over 14 amino acids. V lost 3 bases, J lost 2 bases, and 4 bases stayed unmatched. The CDR3 protein is CASSGGGQNYGYTF. The CDR3 DNA is TGTGCCAGCAGCGGGGGGGGACAGAACTATGGCTACACCTTC.

This clonotype was counted between two and nine times. The V gene is TRBV7-2, the J gene TRBJ2-1; 8 positions agree with TRBD2. The CDR3 sequence is 16 residues long. Germline-derived CDR1 and CDR2 are SGHTA and FQGNSA. With 8 bases clipped from V and 6 bases from J, the junction kept 15 bases outside the gene matches. The DNA of the CDR3 is TGTGCCAGCTGCTCCTACGGGGGGGCTCCGGTCAATGAGCAGTTCTTC. Protein: CASCSYGGAPVNEQFF. The complete variable domain, with remaining parts taken from reference TRBV7-2 and TRBJ2-1, reads GAGVSQSPSNKVTEKGKDVELRCDPISGHTALYWYRQSLGQGLEFLIYFQGNSAPDKSGLPSDRFSAERTGGSVSTLTIQRTQQEDSAVYLCASCSYGGAPVNEQFFGPGTRLTVL.

CDR3 loop: CSVSTSGRWYEQYF. In DNA, the CDR3 is TGCAGCGTATCGACTAGCGGGAGATGGTACGAGCAGTACTTC. The chain uses TRBV29-1 and TRBJ2-5, with 12 nucleotides matching TRBD2. The better agreement between TRBJ2-7 and the DNA end casts doubt on the J call. The length of the CDR3 is 14 residues. CDR1 is SQVTM and CDR2 is ANQGSEA in the germline V gene.

This clonotype came up a few times. The chain uses TRBV29-1 and TRBJ2-2; D perhaps matches TRBD2 (6 bases). The CDR3 is made up of 12 amino acids. CDR1 is SQVTM and CDR2 is ANQGSEA in the germline V gene. Trimming removed 7 bases at V and 3 bases at J, with 9 bases between. CDR3 nucleotide sequence: TGCAGCGGGGGGGAGGACACCGGGGAGCTGTTTTTT. Amino acids: CSGGEDTGELFF.

The J gene is TRBJ2-3, the V gene TRBV10-3; TRBD1 or TRBD2 may be the D gene (7 bases each). V shed 8 bases and J shed 0 bases, with 12 bases lying between them. The V gene's germline CDR1 is ENHRY and CDR2 SYGVKD. The CDR3 runs 14 residues. DNA for the CDR3: TGTGCCATCCAAGCGGGACAGAGCACAGATACGCAGTATTTT. This translates into CAIQAGQSTDTQYF.

V usage is TRBV7-8 and J usage is TRBJ1-5; D is unclear. The V and J ends lost 1 base and 0 bases respectively, with 10 bases between them. Germline V gene lookup returns CDR1 SGHVS and CDR2 FQNEAQ. CDR3 length: 16 amino acids. The chain's CDR3 is CASSLEGQYSNQPQHF. CDR3 coding DNA: TGTGCCAGCAGCTTAGAGGGCCAGTATAGCAATCAGCCCCAGCATTTT.

The chain is built from TRBV5-3 and TRBJ2-4; D ambiguous. TRBV5-3 is treated as an ORF (open reading frame) with a function not yet certain. V was clipped by 2 bases and J by 9 bases, with 3 bases between them. The CDR3 extends over 10 amino acids. CDR3 in DNA: TGTGCCAGAAGCTTCGGCATTCAGTACTTC. Translated: CARSFGIQYF.

Only a few counts were recorded for this clonotype. This rearrangement joins TRBV14 to TRBJ2-1, with D unclear. Trimming pared 3 bases from V and 3 bases from J, leaving 6 bases between. Germline assignment: CDR1 SGHDN and CDR2 FVKESK. The CDR3 has 13 residues. CDR3 in amino acids: CASSHPNYNEQFF. As DNA, the CDR3 is TGTGCCAGCAGCCATCCTAACTACAATGAGCAGTTCTTC.

The V and J genes are TRBV20-1 and TRBJ1-5; unclear D gene. CDR1 DFQATT and CDR2 SNEGSKA come from the germline V gene (reference sequence). Deletions cut 6 bases from V and 5 bases from J, with 11 bases between. The CDR3 length is 12 residues. The DNA for the CDR3 is TGCAGTGCCTTTGGGCCCGATCAGCCCCAGCATTTT. Encoded protein: CSAFGPDQPQHF.

This clonotype was seen a few times. V usage is TRBV29-1 and J usage is TRBJ2-1; 7 nucleotides agree with TRBD2. V shed 7 bases and J 2 bases; nucleotides not matched to a gene: 8. Per germline, CDR1 SQVTM and CDR2 ANQGSEA. This CDR3 is 14 amino acids long. The CDR3 DNA sequence: TGCAGCGCCGTCTGGGAGGGCGCCTACAATGAGCAGTTCTTC. Protein: CSAVWEGAYNEQFF.

A note on this clonotype: At one end, the junction sequence differs from germline, possibly due to a read error. The chain has TRBV19 and TRBJ2-7; D is ambiguous. CDR3 size: 15 residues. Per the germline V gene, CDR1 is LNHDA and CDR2 is SQIVND (reference sequence). The CDR3, as DNA: TGTGCCAGTAGTATAGATCAGAGAGCCTCCTATGAGCAGTACTTC. Amino acid sequence: CASSIDQRASYEQYF. Based on the CDR3 plus reference TRBV19 and TRBJ2-7, the full variable domain is DGGITQSPKYLFRKEGQNVTLSCEQNLNHDAMYWYRQDPGQGLRLIYYSQIVNDFQKGDIAEGYSVSREKKESFPLTVTSAQKNPTAFYLCASSIDQRASYEQYFGPGTRLTVT.

This clonotype was recorded at least ten times. CDR3 DNA: TGTGCCATCAGTGAGTTTGGAGGCTACACCTTC. The encoded protein is CAISEFGGYTF. The chain links TRBV10-3 to TRBJ1-2, with D hard to call. This CDR3 is 11 amino acids long. With 1 base removed from V and 8 bases from J, the gap between germline ends came to 5 bases. The V gene's germline CDR1 is ENHRY and CDR2 SYGVKD.

About this clonotype itself: The junction differs from germline at one of its ends, possibly a read error. This sequence joins TRBV5-1 and TRBJ2-7; TRBD1 matches at 7 bases. The CDR3 covers 15 residues. Germline V gene lookup returns CDR1 SGHRS and CDR2 YFSETQ. The CDR3 nucleotides are TGTGCCAGCAGCTTTGACAGGGTGGGAGCCGGCGAGCAGTACTTC. It translates to CASSFDRVGAGEQYF. The full variable domain, in which reference TRBV5-1 and TRBJ2-7 provide the parts outside the CDR3, is KAGVTQTPRYLIKTRGQQVTLSCSPISGHRSVSWYQQTPGQGLQFLFEYFSETQRNKGNFPGRFSGRQFSNSRSEMNVSTLELGDSALYLCASSFDRVGAGEQYFGPGTRLTVT.

This clonotype showed up many times. The chain joins TRBV15 to TRBJ2-1; D ambiguous. From germline, CDR1 is LNHNV and CDR2 YYDKDF (reference sequence). The CDR3 spans 11 residues. V was trimmed by 6 bases and J by 8 bases, leaving 8 bases between them. The CDR3 here is CATRSRDEQFF. DNA for the CDR3: TGTGCCACCAGGTCTAGGGATGAGCAGTTCTTC.

At least ten counts were recorded for this clonotype. This chain uses TRBV6-4 with TRBJ2-2, with a tentative D call TRBD2 (6 bases). Trimming took off 4 bases at V and 3 bases at J, with 6 bases between the two ends. Germline values: CDR1 MRHNA, CDR2 SNTAGT. The CDR3 has 13 amino acids. CDR3 loop: CASSAGDTGELFF. Here the CDR3 DNA reads TGTGCCAGCAGTGCGGGGGACACCGGGGAGCTGTTTTTT.